The sequence of this T cell receptor beta chain was determined in a study of T cell changes during pregnancy in multiple sclerosis. Using immunoSEQ multiplex PCR, the repertoire was profiled, and TCRdb retains in-frame clones only, with some absent. The table includes about 79,000 clones, about nine tenths detected once. CDR1 and CDR2 (germline): SGHAT, FQNNGV. The CDR3 covers 14 residues. Trimming removed 3 bases from V and 10 bases from J; junction bases left unmatched: 5. Sequencing was performed on CD4+ T cells from peripheral blood mononuclear cells, taken in the second trimester of pregnancy. This TCR was recovered from a female donor with multiple sclerosis, enrolled in a pregnancy study. The chain is built from TRBV11-2 and TRBJ2-3, with 12 bases that match TRBD2. This CDR3 reads CASSFSTSGGPQYF. Here the CDR3 DNA reads TGTGCCAGCAGCTTCTCCACTAGCGGGGGGCCGCAGTATTTT.